This T cell receptor beta chain is from a study of early stage breast cancer tumors. Germline CDR1 is SGHDT and CDR2 is YYEEEE. After removal of 4 bases from V and 6 bases from J, the junction contained 13 bases not matched to a gene. The CDR3 consists of 16 residues. Measured with immunoSEQ multiplex PCR; TCRdb has only the in-frame clones, and not every one. The sample lists around 13,000 clones, about four fifths occurring once. This rearrangement joins TRBV5-6 to TRBJ2-1, with 7 bases identical to TRBD1. Sequencing used normal breast tissue next to the tumor. The receptor comes from a person aged 45 to 59 with breast cancer. The CDR3 DNA reads TGTGCCAGCAGCCGGACAGCAGGGGGTCTACGCAATGAGCAGTTCTTC. Residues: CASSRTAGGLRNEQFF.